This T cell receptor beta chain was documented in a study of shared clonotypes between healthy human individuals. In germline, CDR1 is SGHTS, CDR2 YDEGEE. CDR3 length: 18 residues. With 3 bases clipped from V and 5 bases from J, the junction kept 16 bases outside the gene matches. The table came from immunoSEQ multiplex PCR; TCRdb's copy has only in-frame clones and leaves some out. The data contain 1,500,000 or so clones, 98% to 99% of them singletons. CD4+ cell separation produced CD45RA+ naive and CD45RA-negative memory subsets. Sequencing input: naive CD4+ T cells sorted from blood. Sample subset: CD45RA+ positively selected. The receptor's source is a man younger than 45 in good health. This chain uses TRBV5-8 with TRBJ2-2, with 7 bases fitting TRBD2. CDR3 sequence reads: CASSWSGGGPPWTGELFF. The CDR3 bases are TGTGCCAGCAGCTGGTCGGGAGGAGGCCCTCCGTGGACCGGGGAGCTGTTTTTT. Using reference TRBV5-8 and TRBJ2-2 for the parts outside the CDR3, the full variable domain is EAGVTQSPTHLIKTRGQQATLRCSPISGHTSVYWYQQALGLGLQFLLWYDEGEERNRGNFPPRFSGRQFPNYSSELNVNALELEDSALYLCASSWSGGGPPWTGELFFGEGSRLTVL.